This TCR beta chain was identified in a study of T cell repertoires and HLA-DP antigens. Study-level background: The donors, ranging 18-to-29 to 60-to-69 years, included a couple of males and one female.

Trimming pared 3 bases from V and 5 bases from J, leaving 8 bases between. CDR1 SGHRS and CDR2 YFSETQ come from the germline V gene. There are 12 residues in the CDR3. Study findings and constraints: Previously undetected clones averaged about 35% and 50% against the two alleles respectively.

This clone was found a few times. The antigen is undetermined. Clones were read by immunoSEQ multiplex PCR, and TCRdb kept only the in-frame ones, dropping some. The repertoire holds over 60,000 clones, with about four fifths as singletons. This TCR derives from a man between 60 and 75 years old in good health and CMV-seronegative. Sequencing was performed on CD4+ T cells from PBMCs. The chain carries TRBV5-1 and TRBJ1-1; the D is unclear. In DNA form, the CDR3 reads TGCGCCAGCAGCTCCAGAGGGACTGAAGCTTTCTTT. Translated, it gives CASSSRGTEAFF.